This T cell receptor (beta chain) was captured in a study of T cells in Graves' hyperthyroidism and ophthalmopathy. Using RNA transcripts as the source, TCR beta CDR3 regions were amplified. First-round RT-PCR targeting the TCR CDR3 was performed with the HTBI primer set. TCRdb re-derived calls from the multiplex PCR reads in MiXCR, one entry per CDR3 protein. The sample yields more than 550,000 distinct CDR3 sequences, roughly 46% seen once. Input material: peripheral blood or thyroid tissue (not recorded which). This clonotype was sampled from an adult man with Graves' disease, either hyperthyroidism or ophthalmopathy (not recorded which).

Here the CDR3 reads CASRAGTPYSNQPQHF. In DNA form, the CDR3 reads TGTGCCAGCAGAGCCGGGACACCCTATAGCAATCAGCCCCAGCATTTT. The chain uses TRBV6-1 and TRBJ1-5, with D possibly matching TRBD1 (6 bases). The V and J ends lost 6 bases and 0 bases respectively, with 15 bases between them. Germline CDR1 and CDR2: MNHNS and SASEGT. The CDR3 is 16 residues long.